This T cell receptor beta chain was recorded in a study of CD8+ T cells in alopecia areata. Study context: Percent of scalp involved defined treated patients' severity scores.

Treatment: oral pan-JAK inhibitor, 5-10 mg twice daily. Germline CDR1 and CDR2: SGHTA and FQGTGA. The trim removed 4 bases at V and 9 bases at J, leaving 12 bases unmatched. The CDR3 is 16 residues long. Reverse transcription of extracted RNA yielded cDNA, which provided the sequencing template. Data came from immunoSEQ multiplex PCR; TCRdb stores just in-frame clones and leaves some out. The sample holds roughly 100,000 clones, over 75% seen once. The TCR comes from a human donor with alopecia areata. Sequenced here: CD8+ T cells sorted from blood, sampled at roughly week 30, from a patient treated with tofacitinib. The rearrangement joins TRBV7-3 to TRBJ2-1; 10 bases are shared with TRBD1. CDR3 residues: CASSSTGTGDSGEQFF. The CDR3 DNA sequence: TGTGCCAGCAGCTCGACCGGGACAGGGGACTCTGGTGAGCAGTTCTTC.